In this sample, the clone carrying this T cell receptor (beta chain) turned up many times. What it binds is unknown. The CDR3 is 15 amino acids. Trimming took 0 bases from V and 5 from J, leaving 10 bases between them. CDR1 SGHTA and CDR2 FQGTGA come from the germline V gene. The data were obtained in a study of CD8+CD57+ T cells in acquired aplastic anemia. Overall study findings and caveats: For CD8+ Simpson's diversity, patients and controls showed no significant difference.

The template used for profiling TCR beta VDJ and CDR3 was genomic DNA. TCRdb itself ran the reads through MiXCR, one entry per CDR3 protein. The sample shows around 170,000 distinct CDR3 sequences, about half of them seen only once. The clonotype was recovered from a human donor in good health. V and J are TRBV7-3 and TRBJ2-2, with D unresolved. Sequences were obtained from sorted CD4+, CD8+, or CD8+CD57+ T cells (not recorded which) from PBMCs. Here the CDR3 reads CASSLTGQLTGELFF. CDR3 sequence (DNA): TGTGCCAGCAGCTTAACTGGGCAGTTAACCGGGGAGCTGTTTTTT.